The subject of this entry is one T cell receptor beta chain. Time point specified: baseline, week 1 (first vaccination visit). Noted treatment: pre-vaccination baseline after standard-of-care therapy. Sequencing used immunoSEQ multiplex PCR; TCRdb keeps in-frame clones, though not all of them. Of about 98,000 clones listed, 70% to 90% are singletons. The CDR3 is 12 amino acids. Trimming stripped 2 bases from V and 4 bases from J, with 3 bases between. The germline V gene encodes CDR1 MNHNY and CDR2 SVGAGI (reference sequence). These data belong to a study of a mutant IDH1 vaccine in newly diagnosed glioma. Study-level background: Patients' prior therapy spanned radiotherapy, temozolomide, or both; most underwent both.

This sequence joins TRBV6-6 and TRBJ1-5, with D hard to call. Specimen: PBMCs, collected from a glioma patient treated with radiotherapy, temozolomide or both. This clonotype originated in a woman aged 45-60 years with glioma. CDR3 in DNA: TGTGCCAGCAGTTACCTTAATCAGCCCCAGCATTTT. Amino acids: CASSYLNQPQHF.